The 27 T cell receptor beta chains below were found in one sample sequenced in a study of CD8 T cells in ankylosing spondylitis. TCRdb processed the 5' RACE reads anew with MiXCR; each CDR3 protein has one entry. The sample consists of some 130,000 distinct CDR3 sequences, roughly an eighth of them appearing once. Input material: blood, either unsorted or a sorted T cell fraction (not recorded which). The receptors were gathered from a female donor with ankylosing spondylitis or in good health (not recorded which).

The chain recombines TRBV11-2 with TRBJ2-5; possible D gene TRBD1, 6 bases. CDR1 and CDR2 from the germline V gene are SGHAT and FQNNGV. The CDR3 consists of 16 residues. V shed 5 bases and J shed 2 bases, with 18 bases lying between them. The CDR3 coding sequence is TGTGCCAGCAGCCACTTCAGGGGAAAGGTGCAAGAGACCCAGTACTTC. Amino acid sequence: CASSHFRGKVQETQYF.

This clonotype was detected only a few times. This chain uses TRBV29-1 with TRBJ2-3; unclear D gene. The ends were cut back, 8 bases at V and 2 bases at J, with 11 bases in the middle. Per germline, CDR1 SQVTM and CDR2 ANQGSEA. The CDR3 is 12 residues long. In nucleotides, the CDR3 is TGCAGCACCCAGGAGACCACAGATACGCAGTATTTT. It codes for CSTQETTDTQYF.

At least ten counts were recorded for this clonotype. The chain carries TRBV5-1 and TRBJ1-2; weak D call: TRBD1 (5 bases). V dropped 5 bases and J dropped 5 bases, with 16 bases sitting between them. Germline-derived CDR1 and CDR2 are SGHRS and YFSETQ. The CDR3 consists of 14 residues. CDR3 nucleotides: TGCGCCAGCAGTCTGACAGAGCACGGTTATGGCTACACCTTC. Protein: CASSLTEHGYGYTF.

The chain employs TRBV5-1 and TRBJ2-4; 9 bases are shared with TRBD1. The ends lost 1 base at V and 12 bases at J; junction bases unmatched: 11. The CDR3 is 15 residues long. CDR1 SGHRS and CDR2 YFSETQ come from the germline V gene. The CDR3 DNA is TGCGCCAGCAGCTTGACAGGGGGCCCGGTGGTGGGTCAGTACTTC. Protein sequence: CASSLTGGPVVGQYF.

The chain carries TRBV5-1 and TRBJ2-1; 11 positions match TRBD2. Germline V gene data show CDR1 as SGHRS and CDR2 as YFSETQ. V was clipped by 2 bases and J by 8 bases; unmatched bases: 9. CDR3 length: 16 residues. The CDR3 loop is CASSLTPSGRFDEQFF. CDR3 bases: TGCGCCAGCAGCTTAACCCCTAGCGGGAGGTTTGATGAGCAGTTCTTC.

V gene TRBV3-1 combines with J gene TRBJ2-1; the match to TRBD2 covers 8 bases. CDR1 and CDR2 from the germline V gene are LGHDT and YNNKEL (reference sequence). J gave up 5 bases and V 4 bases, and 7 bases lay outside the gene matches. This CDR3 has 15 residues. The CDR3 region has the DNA TGTGCCAGCAGCCTAGGACTAGCAGGCCACAATGAGCAGTTCTTC. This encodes CASSLGLAGHNEQFF.

The CDR3 here is CASSLDIGPNQPQHF. The CDR3 nucleotides read TGTGCCAGCAGCTTAGACATAGGGCCTAATCAGCCCCAGCATTTT. The rearrangement links TRBV7-9 to TRBJ1-5; D unclear. The germline CDR1 and CDR2 sequences are SEHNR and FQNEAQ (reference sequence). Trimming removed 1 base from V and 4 bases from J, with 11 bases in between. This CDR3 is 15 amino acids long. The full variable domain, rest sourced from reference TRBV7-9 and TRBJ1-5, is DTGVSQNPRHKITKRGQNVTFRCDPISEHNRLYWYRQTLGQGPEFLTYFQNEAQLEKSRLLSDRFSAERPKGSFSTLEIQRTEQGDSAMYLCASSLDIGPNQPQHFGDGTRLSIL.

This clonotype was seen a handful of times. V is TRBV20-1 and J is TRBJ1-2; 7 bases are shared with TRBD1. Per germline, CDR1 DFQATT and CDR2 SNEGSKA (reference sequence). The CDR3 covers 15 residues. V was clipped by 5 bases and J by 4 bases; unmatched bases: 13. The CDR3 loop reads CSAPGRSDRLYGYTF. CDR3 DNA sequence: TGCAGTGCTCCCGGGAGATCGGACAGGCTCTATGGCTACACCTTC.

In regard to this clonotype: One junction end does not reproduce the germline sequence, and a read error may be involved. DNA of the CDR3: TGTGCCGCCAGCAGAGAAGGGGGTAGCTACGAGCAGTACTTC. Protein sequence: CAASREGGSYEQYF. This chain connects TRBV15 to TRBJ2-7; the D gene is possibly TRBD1 (6 bases). Germline V gene data show CDR1 as LNHNV and CDR2 as YYDKDF (reference sequence). CDR3 length: 14 amino acids.

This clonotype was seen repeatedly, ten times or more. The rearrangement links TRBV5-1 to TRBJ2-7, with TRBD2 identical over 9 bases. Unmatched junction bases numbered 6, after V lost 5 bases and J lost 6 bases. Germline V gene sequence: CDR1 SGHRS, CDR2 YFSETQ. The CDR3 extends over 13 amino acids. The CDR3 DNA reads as TGCGCCAGCAGGCTGGGGACTAGCTTCGAGCAGTACTTC. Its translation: CASRLGTSFEQYF.

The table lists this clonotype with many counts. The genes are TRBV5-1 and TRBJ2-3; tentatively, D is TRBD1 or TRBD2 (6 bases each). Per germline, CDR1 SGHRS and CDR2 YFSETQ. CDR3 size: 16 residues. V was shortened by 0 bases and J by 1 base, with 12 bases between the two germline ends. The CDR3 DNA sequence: TGCGCCAGCAGCTTGGGAGTCCGGGGGCGCACAGATACGCAGTATTTT. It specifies CASSLGVRGRTDTQYF.

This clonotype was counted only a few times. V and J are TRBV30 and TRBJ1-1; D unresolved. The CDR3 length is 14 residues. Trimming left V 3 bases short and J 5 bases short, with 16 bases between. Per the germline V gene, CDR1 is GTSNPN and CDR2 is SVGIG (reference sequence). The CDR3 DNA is TGTGCCTGGAGCCCTGGAGTTCACGAGACTGAAGCTTTCTTT. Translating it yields CAWSPGVHETEAFF.

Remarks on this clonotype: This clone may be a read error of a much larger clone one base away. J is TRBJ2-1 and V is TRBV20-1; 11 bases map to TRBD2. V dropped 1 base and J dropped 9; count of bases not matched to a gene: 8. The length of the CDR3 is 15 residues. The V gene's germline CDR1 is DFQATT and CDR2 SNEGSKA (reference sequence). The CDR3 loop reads CSARGSSGRITEQFF. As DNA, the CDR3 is TGCAGTGCTAGAGGGTCTAGCGGGAGGATCACTGAGCAGTTCTTC.

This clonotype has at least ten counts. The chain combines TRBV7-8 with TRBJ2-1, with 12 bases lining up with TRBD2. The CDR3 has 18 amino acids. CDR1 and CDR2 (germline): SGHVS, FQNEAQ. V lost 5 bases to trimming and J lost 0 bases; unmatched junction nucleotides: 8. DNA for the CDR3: TGTGCCAGCAGCCCCGGACTAGCGGGAATGATCTCCTACAATGAGCAGTTCTTC. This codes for CASSPGLAGMISYNEQFF.

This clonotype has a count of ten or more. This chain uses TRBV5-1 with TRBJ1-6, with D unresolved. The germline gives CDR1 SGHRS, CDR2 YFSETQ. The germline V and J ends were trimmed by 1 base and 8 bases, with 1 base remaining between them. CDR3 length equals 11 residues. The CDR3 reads CASSLYSPLHF. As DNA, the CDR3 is TGCGCCAGCAGCTTGTATTCACCCCTCCACTTT. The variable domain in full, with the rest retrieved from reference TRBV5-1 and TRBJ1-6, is KAGVTQTPRYLIKTRGQQVTLSCSPISGHRSVSWYQQTPGQGLQFLFEYFSETQRNKGNFPGRFSGRQFSNSRSEMNVSTLELGDSALYLCASSLYSPLHFGNGTRLTVT.

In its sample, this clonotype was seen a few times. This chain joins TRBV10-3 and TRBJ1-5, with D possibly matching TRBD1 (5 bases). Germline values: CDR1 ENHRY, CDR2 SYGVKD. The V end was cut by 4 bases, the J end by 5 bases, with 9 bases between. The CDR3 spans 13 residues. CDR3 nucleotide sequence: TGTGCCATCAGTGGAGGGGAACATCAGCCCCAGCATTTT. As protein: CAISGGEHQPQHF.

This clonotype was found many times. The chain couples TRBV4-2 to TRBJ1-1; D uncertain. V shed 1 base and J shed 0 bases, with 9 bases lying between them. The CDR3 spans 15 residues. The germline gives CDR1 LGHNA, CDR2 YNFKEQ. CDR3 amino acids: CASSQVRTMNTEAFF. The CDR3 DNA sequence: TGTGCCAGCAGCCAAGTCCGGACCATGAACACTGAAGCTTTCTTT.

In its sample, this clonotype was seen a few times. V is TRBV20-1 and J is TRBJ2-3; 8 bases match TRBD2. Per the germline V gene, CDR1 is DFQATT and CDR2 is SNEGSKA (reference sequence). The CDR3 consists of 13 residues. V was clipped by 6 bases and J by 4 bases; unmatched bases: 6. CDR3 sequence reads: CSAEWREADTQYF. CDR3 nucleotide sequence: TGCAGTGCCGAGTGGCGGGAGGCAGATACGCAGTATTTT.

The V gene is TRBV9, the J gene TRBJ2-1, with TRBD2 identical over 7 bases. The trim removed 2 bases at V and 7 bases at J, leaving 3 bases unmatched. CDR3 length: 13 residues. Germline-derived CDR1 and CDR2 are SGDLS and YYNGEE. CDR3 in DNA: TGTGCCAGCAGCGTGACTAGCCAAAATGAGCAGTTCTTC. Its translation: CASSVTSQNEQFF.

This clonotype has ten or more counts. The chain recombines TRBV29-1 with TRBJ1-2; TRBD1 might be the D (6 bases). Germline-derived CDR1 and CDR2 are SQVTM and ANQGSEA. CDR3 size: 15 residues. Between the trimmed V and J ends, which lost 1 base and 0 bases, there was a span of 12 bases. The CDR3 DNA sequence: TGCAGCGTTGAAGTCTGGACAGATACTAACTATGGCTACACCTTC. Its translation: CSVEVWTDTNYGYTF.

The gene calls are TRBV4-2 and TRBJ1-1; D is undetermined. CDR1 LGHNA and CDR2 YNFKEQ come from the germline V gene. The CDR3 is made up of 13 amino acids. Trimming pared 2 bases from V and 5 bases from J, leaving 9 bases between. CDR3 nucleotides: TGTGCCAGCAGCCAAAAAGTGGATACTGAAGCTTTCTTT. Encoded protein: CASSQKVDTEAFF.

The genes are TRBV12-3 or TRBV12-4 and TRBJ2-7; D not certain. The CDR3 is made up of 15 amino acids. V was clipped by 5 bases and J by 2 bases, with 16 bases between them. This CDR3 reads CASSGGGKTAYEQYF. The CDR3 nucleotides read TGTGCCAGCAGTGGCGGTGGGAAAACGGCCTACGAGCAGTACTTC.

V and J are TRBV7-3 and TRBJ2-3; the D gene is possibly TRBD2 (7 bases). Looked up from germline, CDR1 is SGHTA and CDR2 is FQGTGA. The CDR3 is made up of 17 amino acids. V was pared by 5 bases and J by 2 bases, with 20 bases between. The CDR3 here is CASSLRAGGGPTDTQYF. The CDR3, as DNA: TGTGCCAGCAGCCTTAGGGCGGGCGGGGGCCCCACAGATACGCAGTATTTT.

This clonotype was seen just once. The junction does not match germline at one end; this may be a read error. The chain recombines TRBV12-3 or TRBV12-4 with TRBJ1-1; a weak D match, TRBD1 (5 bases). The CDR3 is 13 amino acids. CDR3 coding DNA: TGTGCCAGCAGGGGTACAGGCGGGACTGAATCTTTCTTT. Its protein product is CASRGTGGTESFF.

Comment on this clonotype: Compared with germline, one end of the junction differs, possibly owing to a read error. CDR3 amino acids: CANSSGDRDTDTQYF. CDR3 nucleotides: TGCGCCAACAGCTCGGGGGACAGGGACACAGATACGCAGTATTTT. This chain uses TRBV4-1 with TRBJ2-3, with 9 bases lining up with TRBD1. Germline CDR1 is MGHRA and CDR2 is YSYEKL. CDR3 length: 15 residues.

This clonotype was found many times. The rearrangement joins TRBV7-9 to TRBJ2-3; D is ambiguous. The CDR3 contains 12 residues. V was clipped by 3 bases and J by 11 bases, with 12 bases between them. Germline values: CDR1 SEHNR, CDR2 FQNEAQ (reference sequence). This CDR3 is CASSFDGTRQYF. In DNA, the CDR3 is TGTGCCAGCAGCTTTGACGGTACCAGGCAGTATTTT.

CDR3 nucleotides: TGTGCCAGCACCCAGGACAGGCCTGGCGGCTCTGAAGCTTTCTTT. Translation: CASTQDRPGGSEAFF. The chain joins TRBV6-1 to TRBJ1-1; 7 bases match TRBD1. CDR3 size: 15 residues. Germline V gene data show CDR1 as MNHNS and CDR2 as SASEGT. The ends lost 7 bases at V and 6 bases at J; junction bases unmatched: 14.